The 6 T cell receptor beta chains below come from one sample, sequenced in a study of blood T cell repertoires in COVID-19. Libraries were prepared by immunoSEQ multiplex PCR; TCRdb keeps only in-frame clonotypes and omits some of them. This table has under 350,000 clones, roughly 86% appearing once. The sequencing input was peripheral blood. The receptors come from a man between 70 and 80 years old with acute or convalescent COVID-19.

V usage is TRBV5-6 and J usage is TRBJ1-2, with TRBD1 as a possible D gene (5 bases). This CDR3 is built from 14 residues. Germline CDR1 SGHDT, CDR2 YYEEEE. The germline V and J ends were trimmed by 1 base and 8 bases, with 15 bases remaining between them. CDR3 bases: TGTGCCAGCAGCTTGCCTCCTCGGGGGGAAGGCTACACCTTC. Translating gives CASSLPPRGEGYTF.

This clone was detected only once. J is TRBJ2-5 and V is TRBV20-1, with TRBD2 identical over 8 bases. V lost 3 bases and J lost 5; bases outside the gene matches: 11. Germline CDR1 is DFQATT and CDR2 is SNEGSKA (reference sequence). The CDR3 consists of 15 residues. CDR3 nucleotide sequence: TGCAGTGCTAGTTCAGGGCGGGAGGCGCGGGAGACCCAGTACTTC. Protein: CSASSGREARETQYF.

J is TRBJ1-2 and V is TRBV29-1; D is possibly TRBD1 (5 bases). This CDR3 is 12 amino acids long. V gave up 4 bases and J gave up 4 bases, with 10 bases separating them. The germline V gene encodes CDR1 SQVTM and CDR2 ANQGSEA. The CDR3 DNA sequence: TGCAGCGTTGGTCTGGGGCTCTATGGCTACACCTTC. Residues: CSVGLGLYGYTF.

In this sample, this clone turned up once. V usage is TRBV5-1 and J usage is TRBJ2-7; 9 bases map to TRBD1. Trimming cost V 5 bases and J 2 bases; bases outside gene matches: 5. The CDR3 is made up of 14 amino acids. The germline V gene encodes CDR1 SGHRS and CDR2 YFSETQ. The CDR3 DNA follows: TGCGCCAGCAGGACAGGGGGAGCCCCCTACGAGCAGTACTTC. Its protein is CASRTGGAPYEQYF.

The CDR3 here is CASSLLGQKNSPLHF. The DNA for the CDR3 is TGTGCCAGCAGCTTGCTGGGACAGAAGAATTCACCCCTCCACTTT. This chain connects TRBV5-6 to TRBJ1-6; 7 nucleotides line up with TRBD1. CDR1 and CDR2 from the germline V gene are SGHDT and YYEEEE. This CDR3 comprises 15 residues. Trimming at V came to 1 base and at J to 7 bases, leaving 5 bases not matched to a gene.

The chain joins TRBV6-4 to TRBJ2-1; D unclear. The CDR3 covers 15 residues. Germline assignment: CDR1 MRHNA and CDR2 SNTAGT. Trimming removed 3 bases at V and 0 bases at J, with 9 bases between. The CDR3 protein is CASSESWSSYNEQFF. The CDR3 nucleotides are TGTGCCAGCAGTGAAAGTTGGAGCTCCTACAATGAGCAGTTCTTC.